Presented here are 5 T cell receptor beta chains from one specimen sequenced in a study of blood T cells in healthy people across ages. Then a second PCR, running about 7 to 11 cycles, was carried out with a sample-barcoded 5' primer and a J-beta primer mix. A single record per CDR3 protein comes from TCRdb applying MiXCR to the 5' RACE reads. The sample yields roughly 930,000 distinct CDR3 sequences, around 48% seen once. Sequenced sample: blood. The receptors come from a man aged 30 to 45 in good health.

The chain links TRBV7-9 to TRBJ2-1; D might be TRBD2 (6 bases). The length of the CDR3 is 15 residues. CDR1 is SEHNR, CDR2 FQNEAQ, per germline (reference sequence). V was cut by 2 bases and J by 3 bases, with 11 bases left in between. The CDR3 DNA reads TGTGCCAGCAGCTTACGCGGGATTCTCTACAATGAGCAGTTCTTC. Its translation: CASSLRGILYNEQFF. The whole variable domain, remainder taken from reference TRBV7-9 and TRBJ2-1, is DTGVSQNPRHKITKRGQNVTFRCDPISEHNRLYWYRQTLGQGPEFLTYFQNEAQLEKSRLLSDRFSAERPKGSFSTLEIQRTEQGDSAMYLCASSLRGILYNEQFFGPGTRLTVL.

Many counts were recorded for this clonotype. The V gene is TRBV6-6, the J gene TRBJ2-1; TRBD2 aligns across 7 bases. The CDR3 spans 12 residues. CDR1 is MNHNY and CDR2 is SVGAGI in the germline V gene (reference sequence). Unmatched junction bases numbered 5, after V lost 11 bases and J lost 4 bases. The CDR3 coding sequence is TGTGCCGCGGGAGAGGGTTACAATGAGCAGTTCTTC. Its protein is CAAGEGYNEQFF.

This chain joins TRBV11-2 and TRBJ2-1, with D possibly being TRBD2 (6 bases). CDR1 and CDR2 from the germline V gene are SGHAT and FQNNGV. V lost 0 bases and J lost 10, with 13 bases in between. The CDR3 length is 14 residues. CDR3 in amino acids: CASSLDRLRGEQFF. The CDR3 DNA is TGTGCCAGCAGCTTAGATCGCCTCCGGGGGGAGCAGTTCTTC.

This clonotype showed up many times. V gene TRBV5-1 combines with J gene TRBJ1-5; possible D gene TRBD1, 5 bases. The CDR3 runs 12 residues. V shed 7 bases and J shed 7 bases, with 12 bases lying between them. The germline V gene has CDR1 SGHRS and CDR2 YFSETQ. Here the CDR3 reads CASLGGQQPQHF. As DNA, the CDR3 is TGCGCCAGCCTGGGGGGTCAGCAGCCCCAGCATTTT.

The chain combines TRBV4-1 with TRBJ2-3; TRBD1 matches 7 bases. Germline-derived CDR1 and CDR2 are MGHRA and YSYEKL. The CDR3 spans 14 residues. V lost 4 bases, J lost 4 bases, and 5 bases stayed unmatched. CDR3 bases: TGCGCCAGCAGCCGTTCAACAGGGGCAGATACGCAGTATTTT. Its translation is CASSRSTGADTQYF.